Listed below are T cell receptor beta chains from one sample, sequenced in a study of blood T cell repertoires in COVID-19. TCRdb's table, derived via immunoSEQ multiplex PCR, lists solely in-frame clones and lacks some. Here the sample spans 300,000 to 400,000 clones, approximately 91% being singletons. The sample consisted of peripheral blood. The receptors shown here come from a woman aged 70-85 years with COVID-19, enrolled during active disease. Both conserved end residues are part of each CDR3. A D gene is named only where the DNA matches it firmly. Clone size is stated in some rows and not others, as once, few, many or a class when expanded.

.,TRBV7-2,TRBJ2-1,few,TGTGCCAGCAGCTTATCCGGCCAGGCGGGGCAGAATGAGCAGTTCTTC,CASSLSGQAGQNEQFF
.,TRBV11-2,TRBJ1-3,many,TGTGCCAGCAGCCGAGGCGCGGGACCCATATATTTT,CASSRGAGPIYF
.,TRBV6-2/TRBV6-3,TRBJ2-3,.,TGTGCCAGCAGTTACCCCCAACGGGGGGCCCGTAGCACAGATACGCAGTATTTT,CASSYPQRGARSTDTQYF
TRBD2,TRBV4-2,TRBJ2-5,.,TGTGCCAGCAGCCCACTAGCGGGGGGGCGGGAGACCCAGTACTTC,CASSPLAGGRETQYF
.,TRBV20-1,TRBJ2-5,.,TGCAGTGCTACAGGGGACAAGACCCAGTACTTC,CSATGDKTQYF
.,TRBV10-3,TRBJ2-7,.,TGTGCCACCCGCTTGGACAGCAATCTCTACGAGCAGTACTTC,CATRLDSNLYEQYF
.,TRBV19,TRBJ1-2,.,TGTGCCAGTAGTTCCCGACAGGCCCTTGGGGGCTACACCTTC,CASSSRQALGGYTF
.,TRBV19,TRBJ1-3,.,TGTGCCAGTAGCCGATCAGGGACTGGAAACACCATATATTTT,CASSRSGTGNTIYF
TRBD1,TRBV29-1,TRBJ1-4,.,TGCAGCGTCGCCAGGGGGCCTAATGAAAAACTGTTTTTT,CSVARGPNEKLFF
.,TRBV18,TRBJ1-4,.,TGTGCCAGCTCACCATACAGCGGGTGGGAAAAACTGTTTTTT,CASSPYSGWEKLFF
TRBD2,TRBV13,TRBJ2-7,.,TGTGCCAGCAGCTCCTTTACTAGCGGGGATTCCTACGAGCAGTACTTC,CASSSFTSGDSYEQYF
.,TRBV24-1,TRBJ2-7,.,TGTGCCACCAGTGACGGCGGGTCCTACGAGCAGTACTTC,CATSDGGSYEQYF
.,TRBV7-9,TRBJ1-4,.,TGTGCCAGCACCAAGAGTACTAATGAAAAACTGTTTTTT,CASTKSTNEKLFF
.,TRBV19,TRBJ1-4,once,TGTGCCAGTAGTACAAACAGGGACCGGGTTGAAAAACTGTTTTTT,CASSTNRDRVEKLFF
.,TRBV11-2,TRBJ1-6,.,TGTGCCAGCAGCCTATCCTTCCAGACTGCAAGCTCCTATAATTCACCCCTCCACTTT,CASSLSFQTASSYNSPLHF